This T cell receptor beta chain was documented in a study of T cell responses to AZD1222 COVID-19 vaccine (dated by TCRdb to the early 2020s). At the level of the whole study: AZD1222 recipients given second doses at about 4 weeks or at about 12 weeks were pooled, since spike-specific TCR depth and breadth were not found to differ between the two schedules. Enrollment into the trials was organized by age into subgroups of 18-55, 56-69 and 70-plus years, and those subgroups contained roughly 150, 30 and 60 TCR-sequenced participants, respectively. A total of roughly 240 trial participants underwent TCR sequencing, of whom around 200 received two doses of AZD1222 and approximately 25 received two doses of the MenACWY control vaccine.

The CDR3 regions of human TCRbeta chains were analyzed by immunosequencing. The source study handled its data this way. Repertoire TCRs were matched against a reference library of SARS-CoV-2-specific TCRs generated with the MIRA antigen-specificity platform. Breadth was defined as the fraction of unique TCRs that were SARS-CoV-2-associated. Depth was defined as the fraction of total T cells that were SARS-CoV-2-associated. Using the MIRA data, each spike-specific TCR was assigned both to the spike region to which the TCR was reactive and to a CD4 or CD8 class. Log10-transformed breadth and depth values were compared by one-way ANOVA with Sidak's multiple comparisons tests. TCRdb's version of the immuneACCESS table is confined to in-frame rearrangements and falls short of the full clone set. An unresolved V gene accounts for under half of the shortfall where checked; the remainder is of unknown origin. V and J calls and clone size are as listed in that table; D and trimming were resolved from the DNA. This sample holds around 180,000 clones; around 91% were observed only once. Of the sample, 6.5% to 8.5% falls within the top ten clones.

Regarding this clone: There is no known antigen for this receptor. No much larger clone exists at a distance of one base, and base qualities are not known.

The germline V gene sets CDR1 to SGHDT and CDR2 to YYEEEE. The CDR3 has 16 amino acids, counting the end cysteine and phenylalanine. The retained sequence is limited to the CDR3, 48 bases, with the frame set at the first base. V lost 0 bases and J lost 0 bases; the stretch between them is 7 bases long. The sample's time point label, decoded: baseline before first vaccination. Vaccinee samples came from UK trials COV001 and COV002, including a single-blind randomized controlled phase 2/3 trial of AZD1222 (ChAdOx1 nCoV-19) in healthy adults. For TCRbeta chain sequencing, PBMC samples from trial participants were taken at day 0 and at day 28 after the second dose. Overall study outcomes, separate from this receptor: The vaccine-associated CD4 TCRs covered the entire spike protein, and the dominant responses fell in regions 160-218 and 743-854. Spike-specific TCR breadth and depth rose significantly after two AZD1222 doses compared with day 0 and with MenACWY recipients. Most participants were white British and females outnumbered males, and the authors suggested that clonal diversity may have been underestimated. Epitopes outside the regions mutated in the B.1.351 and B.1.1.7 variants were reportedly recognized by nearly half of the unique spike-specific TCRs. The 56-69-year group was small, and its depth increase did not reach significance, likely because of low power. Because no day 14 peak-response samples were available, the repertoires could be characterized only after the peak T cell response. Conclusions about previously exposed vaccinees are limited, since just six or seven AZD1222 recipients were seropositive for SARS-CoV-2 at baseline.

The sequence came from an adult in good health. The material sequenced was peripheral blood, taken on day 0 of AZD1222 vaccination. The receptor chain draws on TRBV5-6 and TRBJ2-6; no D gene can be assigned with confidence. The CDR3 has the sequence CASSLEQSSGANVLTF. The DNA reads TGTGCCAGCAGCTTGGAACAGAGCTCTGGGGCCAACGTCCTGACTTTC.